A single sample is the source of the 14 T cell receptor beta chains below, sequenced in a study of blood T cell repertoires in COVID-19. TCRdb's table, derived via immunoSEQ multiplex PCR, lists solely in-frame clones and lacks some. This sample has around 190,000 clones, with 75% to 90% found just once. Specimen: peripheral blood. These receptors were taken from a man between 25 and 39 years old with acute or convalescent COVID-19.

The chain is built from TRBV18 and TRBJ2-3; 9 positions agree with TRBD1. The V and J ends lost 2 bases and 0 bases, in that order; junction bases with no gene match: 9. There are 18 residues in the CDR3. CDR1 and CDR2 from the germline V gene are KGHSH and LQKENI. CDR3 nucleotides: TGTGCCAGCTCACCAAGGACAGGGGAGGCCCTTAGCACAGATACGCAGTATTTT. Translation: CASSPRTGEALSTDTQYF.

This chain joins TRBV19 and TRBJ1-2; 7 positions agree with TRBD1. Germline CDR1 reads LNHDA; CDR2 reads SQIVND (reference sequence). The CDR3 has 12 residues. The V gene end was trimmed by 6 bases and the J gene end by 3 bases; junction bases not matched to a gene: 1. In DNA, the CDR3 is TGTGCCAGTAGGGGACAGCACTATGGCTACACCTTC. Protein: CASRGQHYGYTF.

This chain uses TRBV27 with TRBJ2-3; TRBD2 matches at 7 bases. This CDR3 has 13 residues. CDR1 and CDR2 from the germline V gene are MNHEY and SMNVEV (reference sequence). V trimming: 6 bases; J trimming: 1 base; junction bases outside the gene matches: 1. The CDR3 DNA reads as TGTGCCAGCAGCCTAGCGGGCACAGATACGCAGTATTTT. Residues: CASSLAGTDTQYF.

The chain joins TRBV3-1 (or the pseudogene TRBV3-2) to TRBJ2-5; 7 positions match TRBD2. V lost 4 bases, J lost 3 bases, and 8 bases stayed unmatched. The CDR3 has 15 amino acids. The V gene's germline CDR1 is LGHDT and CDR2 YNNKEL (reference sequence). CDR3 sequence (DNA): TGTGCCAGCAGCCCCCGAACCCTAGCGGAAGAGACCCAGTACTTC. Translated: CASSPRTLAEETQYF.

V and J are TRBV19 and TRBJ2-7; 9 nucleotides agree with TRBD2. The germline CDR1 and CDR2 sequences are LNHDA and SQIVND (reference sequence). The CDR3 is made up of 16 amino acids. J gave up 4 bases and V 3 bases, and 10 bases lay outside the gene matches. The CDR3 region has the DNA TGTGCCAGTAGTATTGGGAGCGGGAGGCCCTGGTACGAGCAGTACTTC. This codes for CASSIGSGRPWYEQYF.

This rearrangement joins TRBV5-5 to TRBJ1-2; D perhaps matches TRBD1 (5 bases). The CDR3 is 15 amino acids. Germline V gives CDR1 SGHKS, CDR2 YYEKEE (reference sequence). Between the trimmed V and J ends, which lost 1 base and 8 bases, there was a span of 18 bases. CDR3 sequence: CASSLSPEWGVGYTF. CDR3 DNA sequence: TGTGCCAGCAGCTTGTCCCCGGAGTGGGGCGTAGGCTACACCTTC.

This CDR3 reads CASNPATGGSQPQHF. CDR3 coding DNA: TGCGCCAGCAACCCCGCGACAGGGGGCTCTCAGCCCCAGCATTTT. This chain uses TRBV10-1 with TRBJ1-5, with 10 positions matching TRBD1. The ends lost 7 bases at V and 6 bases at J; junction bases unmatched: 9. The germline gives CDR1 WNHNN, CDR2 SYGVQD (reference sequence). This CDR3 spans 15 amino acids.

In its sample, this clone was seen a few times. For the CDR3, the DNA is TGTGCCGCTGGGGGAGGACACTACGAGCAGTACTTC. This sequence encodes CAAGGGHYEQYF. The V call is TRBV19, the J call TRBJ2-7, with a tentative D call TRBD2 (6 bases). Germline lookup yields CDR1 LNHDA and CDR2 SQIVND (reference sequence). The V gene lost 11 bases and the J gene lost 3 bases, with 14 bases spanning the gap. CDR3 length: 12 amino acids.

The chain has TRBV25-1 and TRBJ2-6, with unresolved D. V was shortened by 2 bases and J by 2 bases, with 16 bases between the two germline ends. This CDR3 has 18 amino acids. CDR1 MGHDK and CDR2 SYGVNS come from the germline V gene. This CDR3 is CASSEGMRSPTGANVLTF. Here the CDR3 DNA reads TGTGCCAGCAGTGAAGGTATGAGGAGTCCTACTGGGGCCAACGTCCTGACTTTC.

The V gene is TRBV28, the J gene TRBJ1-5, with a tentative D call TRBD1 (5 bases). The germline V and J ends were trimmed by 6 bases and 3 bases, with 9 bases remaining between them. From germline, CDR1 is MDHEN and CDR2 SYDVKM. CDR3 length: 13 amino acids. In DNA form, the CDR3 reads TGTGCCAGCAGGGGACTGGTCAATCAGCCCCAGCATTTT. Amino acid sequence: CASRGLVNQPQHF. The complete variable domain, with remaining parts taken from reference TRBV28 and TRBJ1-5, reads DVKVTQSSRYLVKRTGEKVFLECVQDMDHENMFWYRQDPGLGLRLIYFSYDVKMKEKGDIPEGYSVSREKKERFSLILESASTNQTSMYLCASRGLVNQPQHFGDGTRLSIL.

The J gene is TRBJ2-1, the V gene TRBV5-4, with 10 bases lining up with TRBD2. The CDR3 loop spans 16 amino acids. V lost 4 bases and J lost 6; bases outside the gene matches: 10. Germline V lookup: CDR1 SGHNT, CDR2 YYREEE (reference sequence). CDR3: CASSIQLAGRPNEQFF. The CDR3 coding sequence is TGTGCCAGCAGCATTCAACTAGCGGGGCGGCCCAATGAGCAGTTCTTC.

The V and J genes are TRBV11-2 and TRBJ1-1, with D unresolved. V was shortened by 6 bases and J by 1 base, with 12 bases between the two germline ends. The CDR3 is 14 residues long. Germline loops: CDR1 SGHAT, CDR2 FQNNGV. The CDR3 DNA is TGTGCCAGCAGACTAACCCTCGGGAACACTGAAGCTTTCTTT. Its protein is CASRLTLGNTEAFF.

This chain links TRBV4-2 with TRBJ1-6, with D possibly matching TRBD1 (6 bases). The CDR3 contains 16 residues. The ends were cut back, 0 bases at V and 10 bases at J, with 16 bases in the middle. The germline V gene encodes CDR1 LGHNA and CDR2 YNFKEQ. In DNA, the CDR3 is TGTGCCAGCAGCCAAGACGGGACAAGAGGAGGATCACCCCTCCACTTT. Encoded protein: CASSQDGTRGGSPLHF.

The chain combines TRBV5-1 with TRBJ2-1, with TRBD1 as a possible D gene (6 bases). Per germline, CDR1 SGHRS and CDR2 YFSETQ. V lost 3 bases and J 6 bases, leaving 7 bases between the germline ends. The CDR3 loop spans 12 amino acids. The CDR3 protein is CASSSDSNEQFF. For the CDR3, the DNA is TGCGCCAGCAGCTCGGACAGCAATGAGCAGTTCTTC.